Below are 21 T cell receptor beta chains sequenced from a single sample in a study of blood T cell repertoires in COVID-19. Using immunoSEQ multiplex PCR, the repertoire was profiled, and TCRdb retains in-frame clones only, with some absent. The table includes hundreds of thousands of clones, roughly 91% detected once. The sequenced sample was peripheral blood. All receptors come from a man in his forties or fifties with acute or convalescent COVID-19.

This clone was seen a few times. This chain connects TRBV19 to TRBJ1-4, with a tentative D call TRBD1 (6 bases). This CDR3 is built from 14 residues. CDR1 is LNHDA, CDR2 SQIVND, per germline (reference sequence). Between the trimmed V and J ends, which lost 4 bases and 7 bases, there was a span of 13 bases. CDR3 region: CASSSGGIGEKLFF. The CDR3 DNA sequence: TGTGCCAGTAGTAGTGGGGGCATAGGTGAAAAACTGTTTTTT. Full variable domain (outside the CDR3, taken from reference TRBV19 and TRBJ1-4): DGGITQSPKYLFRKEGQNVTLSCEQNLNHDAMYWYRQDPGQGLRLIYYSQIVNDFQKGDIAEGYSVSREKKESFPLTVTSAQKNPTAFYLCASSSGGIGEKLFFGSGTQLSVL.

The V and J genes are TRBV29-1 and TRBJ1-4; TRBD1 aligns across 7 bases. The junction had 10 bases not matched to a gene; V was cut back by 2 bases and J by 1 base. From germline, CDR1 is SQVTM and CDR2 ANQGSEA. The CDR3 is made up of 17 amino acids. CDR3 residues: CSVELAGGRETNEKLFF. The CDR3 DNA follows: TGCAGCGTTGAATTGGCAGGGGGAAGGGAAACTAATGAAAAACTGTTTTTT.

The genes are TRBV5-4 and TRBJ1-1, with TRBD1 matching over 7 bases. The CDR3 loop spans 13 amino acids. The germline V gene has CDR1 SGHNT and CDR2 YYREEE (reference sequence). J was trimmed by 4 bases and V by 4 bases; bases with no gene match: 4. The CDR3 here is CASSQTGVTEAFF. Written as DNA, the CDR3 is TGTGCCAGCAGCCAAACAGGGGTCACTGAAGCTTTCTTT.

The chain has TRBV2 and TRBJ1-1; D uncertain. The CDR3 is 15 amino acids. The germline CDR1 and CDR2 sequences are SNHLY and FYNNEI. Trimming removed 0 bases at V and 7 bases at J, with 15 bases between. CDR3 bases: TGTGCCAGCAGTGAAGCCGTAAAAGGGAGCGGTGAAGCTTTCTTT. This translates into CASSEAVKGSGEAFF.

CDR3 DNA: TGTGCCAGTAGTATTGGTCTAGTGCAGTACGAGCAGTACTTC. Translation gives CASSIGLVQYEQYF. The chain recombines TRBV19 with TRBJ2-7; D unclear. V lost 3 bases to trimming and J lost 4 bases, with 13 bases between them. The CDR3 loop spans 14 amino acids. Per the germline V gene, CDR1 is LNHDA and CDR2 is SQIVND (reference sequence).

The J gene is TRBJ1-3, the V gene TRBV19; D remains unclear. Germline V lookup: CDR1 LNHDA, CDR2 SQIVND (reference sequence). With 5 bases removed from V and 0 bases from J, the gap between germline ends came to 8 bases. CDR3 length equals 14 residues. For the CDR3, the DNA is TGTGCCAGTAGTTTGGACTACTCTGGAAACACCATATATTTT. Encoded protein: CASSLDYSGNTIYF.

The chain joins TRBV24-1 to TRBJ2-1, with TRBD2 matching 14 bases. The V segment lost 4 bases and the J segment 10 bases; nucleotides outside the gene matches: 8. CDR1 is KGHDR, CDR2 SFDVKD, per germline. This CDR3 comprises 16 residues. The CDR3 sequence is CATSDPTSGGAGEQFF. CDR3 coding DNA: TGTGCCACCAGTGACCCGACTAGCGGGGGGGCGGGGGAGCAGTTCTTC.

This chain links TRBV21-1 with TRBJ2-2; no DNA check was done on the table's D call, TRBD2. TRBV21-1 is tagged as a pseudogene. The CDR3 is 15 residues long. Here the CDR3 DNA reads TGTGCCACCCCCGAGGAGGGTGCGAACACCGGGGAGCTGTTTTTT. This encodes CATPEEGANTGELFF.

This rearrangement joins TRBV10-3 to TRBJ2-1, with D maybe TRBD1 (6 bases). With 6 bases removed from V and 0 bases from J, the gap between germline ends came to 9 bases. From germline, CDR1 is ENHRY and CDR2 SYGVKD. This CDR3 comprises 14 residues. CDR3 protein: CAIRTGGSYNEQFF. DNA of the CDR3: TGTGCCATCAGGACAGGAGGCTCCTACAATGAGCAGTTCTTC.

The chain employs TRBV24-1 and TRBJ1-5, with a tentative D call TRBD1 (5 bases). Trimming cost V 2 bases and J 5 bases, with 6 bases left between them. The CDR3 is made up of 13 amino acids. The V gene's germline CDR1 is KGHDR and CDR2 SFDVKD. This CDR3 reads CATSDSGYQPQHF. DNA for the CDR3: TGTGCCACCAGTGATTCAGGGTATCAGCCCCAGCATTTT.

The V and J genes are TRBV11-2 and TRBJ1-2, with D possibly being TRBD1 (5 bases). V was cut by 4 bases and J by 7 bases, with 13 bases left in between. This CDR3 has 13 amino acids. Per germline, CDR1 SGHAT and CDR2 FQNNGV. The CDR3 region is CASSYRGIFGYTF. In DNA form, the CDR3 reads TGTGCCAGCAGCTACCGGGGGATCTTTGGCTACACCTTC. The entire variable domain, with the rest obtained from reference TRBV11-2 and TRBJ1-2, is as follows: EAGVAQSPRYKIIEKRQSVAFWCNPISGHATLYWYQQILGQGPKLLIQFQNNGVVDDSQLPKDRFSAERLKGVDSTLKIQPAKLEDSAVYLCASSYRGIFGYTFGSGTRLTVV.

This chain links TRBV2 with TRBJ1-4; weak D call: TRBD1 (5 bases). The CDR3 totals 15 residues. Trimming shortened V by 4 bases and J by 0 bases, and 9 bases separated the two germline ends. The germline gives CDR1 SNHLY, CDR2 FYNNEI. CDR3 nucleotides: TGTGCCAGCAGTGTTGGGGGGGCAACTAATGAAAAACTGTTTTTT. Residues: CASSVGGATNEKLFF.

This clone was recorded once. This chain links TRBV11-1 with TRBJ2-1; tentative D call: TRBD2 (5 bases). Germline assignment: CDR1 SGHAT and CDR2 FQDESV (reference sequence). The CDR3 has 14 residues. Trimming removed 0 bases at V and 7 bases at J, with 10 bases between. The CDR3 loop is CASSLARTVNEQFF. Here the CDR3 DNA reads TGTGCCAGCAGCTTAGCAAGGACTGTTAATGAGCAGTTCTTC. Full variable domain (missing parts from reference TRBV11-1 and TRBJ2-1): EAEVAQSPRYKITEKSQAVAFWCDPISGHATLYWYRQILGQGPELLVQFQDESVVDDSQLPKDRFSAERLKGVDSTLKIQPAELGDSAMYLCASSLARTVNEQFFGPGTRLTVL.

V gene TRBV5-6 combines with J gene TRBJ2-7; D uncertain. Trimming took off 1 base at V and 1 base at J, with 6 bases between the two ends. The CDR3 contains 13 residues. Looked up from germline, CDR1 is SGHDT and CDR2 is YYEEEE. The CDR3, as DNA: TGTGCCAGCAGCTTGTTAGAGTCCTACGAGCAGTACTTC. Amino acids: CASSLLESYEQYF.

This sequence joins TRBV4-2 and TRBJ2-7; 9 bases fit TRBD1. The CDR3 is 18 amino acids. The V segment lost 1 base and the J segment 6 bases; nucleotides outside the gene matches: 16. Germline lookup yields CDR1 LGHNA and CDR2 YNFKEQ. CDR3 nucleotides: TGTGCCAGCAGCCAAGTCTCCCGGGTGGGACAGGGTGACGGCGAGCAGTACTTC. Translating gives CASSQVSRVGQGDGEQYF.

This chain uses TRBV10-2 with TRBJ1-1; D perhaps matches TRBD1 (5 bases). CDR1 is WSHSY, CDR2 SAAADI, per germline. The V gene lost 5 bases and the J gene lost 0 bases, with 13 bases spanning the gap. The CDR3 runs 15 residues. The CDR3 coding sequence is TGCGCCAGCAGTCCCATGGGACTCTTGAACACTGAAGCTTTCTTT. Translating gives CASSPMGLLNTEAFF.

The V gene is TRBV19, the J gene TRBJ1-5; 7 bases are a match to TRBD1. The CDR3 totals 13 residues. CDR1 is LNHDA and CDR2 is SQIVND in the germline V gene (reference sequence). Trimming removed 5 bases from V and 5 bases from J; junction bases left unmatched: 3. In DNA, the CDR3 is TGTGCCAGTAGTGCGACAGGGTATCAGCCCCAGCATTTT. Its protein product is CASSATGYQPQHF. The full variable domain, with the rest looked up from reference TRBV19 and TRBJ1-5, is DGGITQSPKYLFRKEGQNVTLSCEQNLNHDAMYWYRQDPGQGLRLIYYSQIVNDFQKGDIAEGYSVSREKKESFPLTVTSAQKNPTAFYLCASSATGYQPQHFGDGTRLSIL.

CDR3 coding DNA: TGCAGCGTTGAGCAAGGGACTAGCGGCACCGGGGAGCTGTTTTTT. This codes for CSVEQGTSGTGELFF. The V call is TRBV29-1, the J call TRBJ2-2; 11 bases map to TRBD2. CDR1 is SQVTM and CDR2 is ANQGSEA in the germline V gene. The CDR3 has 15 residues. Trimming took 3 bases from V and 4 from J; bases not matched to a gene: 4.

The chain couples TRBV2 to TRBJ2-6; D uncertain. The CDR3 consists of 13 residues. Germline-derived CDR1 and CDR2 are SNHLY and FYNNEI. V was trimmed by 6 bases and J by 4 bases, leaving 7 bases between them. In nucleotides, the CDR3 is TGTGCCAGCAGCTTCGTCGGGGCCAACGTCCTGACTTTC. Protein: CASSFVGANVLTF.

This chain links TRBV3-1 (or the pseudogene TRBV3-2) with TRBJ2-3, with D tentatively TRBD1 (6 bases). V was shortened by 0 bases and J by 2 bases, with 12 bases between the two germline ends. This CDR3 is 16 amino acids long. Germline CDR1 LGHDT, CDR2 YNNKEL (reference sequence). The CDR3 loop reads CASSQENRANTDTQYF. As DNA, the CDR3 is TGTGCCAGCAGCCAAGAAAACAGGGCGAACACAGATACGCAGTATTTT.

This clone has just one count. The CDR3 spells CASSTRVLAARETQYF. The CDR3 coding sequence is TGTGCCAGCAGTACTAGGGTTCTCGCAGCACGAGAGACCCAGTACTTC. The chain couples TRBV7-2 to TRBJ2-5; weak D call: TRBD2 (5 bases). The CDR3 spans 16 residues. V dropped 6 bases and J dropped 4 bases, with 21 bases sitting between them. Germline V gives CDR1 SGHTA, CDR2 FQGNSA.